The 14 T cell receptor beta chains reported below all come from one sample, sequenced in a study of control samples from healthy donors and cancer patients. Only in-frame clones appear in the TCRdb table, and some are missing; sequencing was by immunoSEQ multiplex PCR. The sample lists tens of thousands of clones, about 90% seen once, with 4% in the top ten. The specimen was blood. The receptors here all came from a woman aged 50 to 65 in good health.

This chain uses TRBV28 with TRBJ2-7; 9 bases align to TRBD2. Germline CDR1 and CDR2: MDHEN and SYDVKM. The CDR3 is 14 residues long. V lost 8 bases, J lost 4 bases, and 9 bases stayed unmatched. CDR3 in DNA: TGTGCCAGCTCGGGACTAGCAGATGTATACGAGCAGTACTTC. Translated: CASSGLADVYEQYF.

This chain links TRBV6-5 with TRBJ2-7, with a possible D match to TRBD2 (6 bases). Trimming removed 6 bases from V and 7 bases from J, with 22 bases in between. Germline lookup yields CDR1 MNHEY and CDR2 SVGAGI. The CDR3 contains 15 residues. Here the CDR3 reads CASSLGGAAIGEQYF. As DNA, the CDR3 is TGTGCCAGCAGCCTTGGAGGGGCCGCAATCGGAGAGCAGTACTTC.

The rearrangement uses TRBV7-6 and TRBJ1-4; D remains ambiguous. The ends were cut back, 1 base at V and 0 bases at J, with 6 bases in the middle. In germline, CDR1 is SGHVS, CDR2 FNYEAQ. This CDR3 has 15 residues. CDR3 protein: CASSLGVATNEKLFF. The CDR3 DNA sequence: TGTGCCAGCAGCTTAGGGGTCGCAACTAATGAAAAACTGTTTTTT.

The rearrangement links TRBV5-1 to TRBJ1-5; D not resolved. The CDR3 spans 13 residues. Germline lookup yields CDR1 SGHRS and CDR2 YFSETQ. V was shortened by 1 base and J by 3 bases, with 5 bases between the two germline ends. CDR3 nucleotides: TGCGCCAGCAGCTTGACAGTCAATCAGCCCCAGCATTTT. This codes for CASSLTVNQPQHF.

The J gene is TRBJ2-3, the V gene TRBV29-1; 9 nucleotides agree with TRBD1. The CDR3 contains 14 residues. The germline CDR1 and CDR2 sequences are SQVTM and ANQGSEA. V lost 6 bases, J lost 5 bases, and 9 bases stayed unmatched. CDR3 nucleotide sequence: TGCAGCGTGGCACAGGGGGCGACGGTAGATACGCAGTATTTT. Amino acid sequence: CSVAQGATVDTQYF.

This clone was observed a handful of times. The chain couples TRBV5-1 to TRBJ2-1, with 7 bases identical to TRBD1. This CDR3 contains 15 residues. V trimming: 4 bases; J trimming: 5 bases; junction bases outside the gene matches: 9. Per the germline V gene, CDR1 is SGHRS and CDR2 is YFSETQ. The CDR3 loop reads CASSTQGVSNNEQFF. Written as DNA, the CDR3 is TGCGCCAGCAGCACGCAGGGGGTGAGTAACAATGAGCAGTTCTTC.

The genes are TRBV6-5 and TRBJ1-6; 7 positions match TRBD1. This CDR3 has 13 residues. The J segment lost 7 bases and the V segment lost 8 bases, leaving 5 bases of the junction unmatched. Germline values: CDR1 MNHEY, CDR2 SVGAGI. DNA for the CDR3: TGTGCCAGCGGACAGGAAATAAATTCACCCCTCCACTTT. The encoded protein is CASGQEINSPLHF.

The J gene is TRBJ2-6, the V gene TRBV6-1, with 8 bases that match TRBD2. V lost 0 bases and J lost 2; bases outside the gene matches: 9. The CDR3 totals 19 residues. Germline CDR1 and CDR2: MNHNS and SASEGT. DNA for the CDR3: TGTGCCAGCAGTGAAGCTGTGGCCAGCGGGAGTACTGGGGCCAACGTCCTGACTTTC. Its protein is CASSEAVASGSTGANVLTF.

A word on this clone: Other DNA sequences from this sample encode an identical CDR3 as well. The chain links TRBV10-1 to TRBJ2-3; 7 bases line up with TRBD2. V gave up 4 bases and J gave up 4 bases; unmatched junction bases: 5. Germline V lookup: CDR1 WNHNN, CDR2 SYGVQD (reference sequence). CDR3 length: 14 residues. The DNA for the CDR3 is TGCGCCAGCAGTGGGGCTAGCGGAGCAGATACGCAGTATTTT. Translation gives CASSGASGADTQYF.

This chain's CDR3 is CASTPIQGWAEAFF. In DNA, the CDR3 is TGTGCCAGCACCCCAATTCAGGGGTGGGCTGAAGCTTTCTTT. This sequence joins TRBV6-5 and TRBJ1-1, with D maybe TRBD1 (6 bases). The CDR3 has 14 residues. Germline V gene lookup returns CDR1 MNHEY and CDR2 SVGAGI. Trimming took 7 bases from V and 6 from J, leaving 18 bases between them.

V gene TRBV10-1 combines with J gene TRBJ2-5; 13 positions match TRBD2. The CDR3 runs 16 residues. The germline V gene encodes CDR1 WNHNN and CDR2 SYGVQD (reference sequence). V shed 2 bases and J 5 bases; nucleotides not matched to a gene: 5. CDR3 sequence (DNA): TGCGCCAGCAGTGAGGGACTAGCGGGAGAAAAGGAGACCCAGTACTTC. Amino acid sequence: CASSEGLAGEKETQYF.

This CDR3 is CASSPLGQTSSVGPDTQYF. DNA for the CDR3: TGTGCCAGCTCACCTCTGGGGCAGACATCTAGCGTTGGACCAGATACGCAGTATTTT. This chain uses TRBV18 with TRBJ2-3, with TRBD2 as a possible D gene (6 bases). V was shortened by 3 bases and J by 4 bases, with 26 bases between the two germline ends. The CDR3 extends over 19 amino acids. Germline V gives CDR1 KGHSH, CDR2 LQKENI.

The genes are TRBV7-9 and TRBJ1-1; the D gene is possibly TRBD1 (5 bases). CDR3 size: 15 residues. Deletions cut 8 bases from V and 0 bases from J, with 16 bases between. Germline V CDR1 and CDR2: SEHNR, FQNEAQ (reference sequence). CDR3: CASARGTPMNTEAFF. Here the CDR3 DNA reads TGTGCCAGCGCCCGGGGCACTCCAATGAACACTGAAGCTTTCTTT.

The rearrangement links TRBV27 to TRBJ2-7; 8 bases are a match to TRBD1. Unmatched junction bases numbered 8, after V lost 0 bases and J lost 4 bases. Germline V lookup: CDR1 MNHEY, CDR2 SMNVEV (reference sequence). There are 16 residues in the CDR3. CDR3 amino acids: CASSLSQDRVSYEQYF. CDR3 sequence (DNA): TGTGCCAGCAGTTTATCCCAGGACAGGGTCTCTTACGAGCAGTACTTC.